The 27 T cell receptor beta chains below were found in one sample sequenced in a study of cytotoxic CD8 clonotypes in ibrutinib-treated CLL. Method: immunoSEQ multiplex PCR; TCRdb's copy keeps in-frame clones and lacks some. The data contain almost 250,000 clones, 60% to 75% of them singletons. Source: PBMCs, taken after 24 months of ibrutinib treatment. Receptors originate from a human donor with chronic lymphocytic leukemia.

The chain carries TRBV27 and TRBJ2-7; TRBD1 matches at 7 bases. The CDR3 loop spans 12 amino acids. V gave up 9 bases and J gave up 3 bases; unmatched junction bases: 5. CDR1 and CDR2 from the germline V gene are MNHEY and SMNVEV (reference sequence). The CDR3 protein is CASRRDSYEQYF. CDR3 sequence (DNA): TGTGCCAGTCGACGGGACAGCTACGAGCAGTACTTC.

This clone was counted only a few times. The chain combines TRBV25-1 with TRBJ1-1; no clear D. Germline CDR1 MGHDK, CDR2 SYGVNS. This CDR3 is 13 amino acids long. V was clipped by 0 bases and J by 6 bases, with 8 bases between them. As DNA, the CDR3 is TGTGCCAGCAGTGAATATAGCGCAGCTGAAGCTTTCTTT. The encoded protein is CASSEYSAAEAFF.

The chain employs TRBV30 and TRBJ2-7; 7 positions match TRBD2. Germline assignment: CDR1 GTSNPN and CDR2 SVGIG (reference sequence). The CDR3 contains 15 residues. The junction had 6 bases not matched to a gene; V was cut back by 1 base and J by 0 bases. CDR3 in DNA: TGTGCCTGGAGTGCCGAACTAGCGACCTCCTACGAGCAGTACTTC. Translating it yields CAWSAELATSYEQYF. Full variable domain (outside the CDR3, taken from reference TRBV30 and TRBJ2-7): SQTIHQWPATLVQPVGSPLSLECTVEGTSNPNLYWYRQAAGRGLQLLFYSVGIGQISSEVPQNLSASRPQDRQFILSSKKLLLSDSGFYLCAWSAELATSYEQYFGPGTRLTVT.

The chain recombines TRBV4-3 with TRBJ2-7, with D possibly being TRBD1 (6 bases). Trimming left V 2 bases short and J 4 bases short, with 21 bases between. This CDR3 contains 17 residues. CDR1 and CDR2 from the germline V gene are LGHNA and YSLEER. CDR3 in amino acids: CASSQFQREWGHYEQYF. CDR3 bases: TGCGCCAGCAGCCAATTCCAACGAGAGTGGGGGCATTACGAGCAGTACTTC.

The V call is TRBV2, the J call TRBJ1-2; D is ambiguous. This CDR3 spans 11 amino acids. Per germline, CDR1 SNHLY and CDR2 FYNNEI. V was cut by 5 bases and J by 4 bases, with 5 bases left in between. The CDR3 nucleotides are TGTGCCAGCAGTCAGACCTATGGCTACACCTTC. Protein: CASSQTYGYTF.

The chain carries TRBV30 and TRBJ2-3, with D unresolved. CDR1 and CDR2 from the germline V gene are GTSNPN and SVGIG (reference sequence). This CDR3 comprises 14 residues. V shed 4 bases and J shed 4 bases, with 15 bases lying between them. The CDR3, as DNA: TGTGCCTGGAACCCGTATTATAGAGCAGATACGCAGTATTTT. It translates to CAWNPYYRADTQYF.

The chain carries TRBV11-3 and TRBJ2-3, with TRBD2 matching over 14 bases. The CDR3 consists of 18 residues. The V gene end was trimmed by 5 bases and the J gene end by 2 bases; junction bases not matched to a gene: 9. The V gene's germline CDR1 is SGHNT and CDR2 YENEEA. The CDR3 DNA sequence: TGTGCCAGCAGCCCAGGACTAGCGGGAGGTCAGAACACAGATACGCAGTATTTT. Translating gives CASSPGLAGGQNTDTQYF.

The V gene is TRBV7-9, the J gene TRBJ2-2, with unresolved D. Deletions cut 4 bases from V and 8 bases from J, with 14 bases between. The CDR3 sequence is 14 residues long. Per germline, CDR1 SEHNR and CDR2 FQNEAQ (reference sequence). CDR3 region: CASSSVFVLGELFF. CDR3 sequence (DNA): TGTGCCAGCAGCTCGGTCTTTGTTCTAGGGGAGCTGTTTTTT.

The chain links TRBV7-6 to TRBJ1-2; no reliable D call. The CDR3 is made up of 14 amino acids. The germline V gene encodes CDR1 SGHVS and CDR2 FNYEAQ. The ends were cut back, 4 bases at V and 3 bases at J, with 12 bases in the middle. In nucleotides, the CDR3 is TGTGCCAGCAGCTCCTTGCCGACGGACTATGGCTACACCTTC. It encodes CASSSLPTDYGYTF.

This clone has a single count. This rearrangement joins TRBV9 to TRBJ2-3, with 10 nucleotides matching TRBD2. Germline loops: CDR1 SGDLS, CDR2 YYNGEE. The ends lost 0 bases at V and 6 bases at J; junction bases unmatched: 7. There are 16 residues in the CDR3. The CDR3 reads CASSVEPSGSGDTQYF. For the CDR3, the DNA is TGTGCCAGCAGCGTAGAGCCTAGCGGGAGTGGCGATACGCAGTATTTT.

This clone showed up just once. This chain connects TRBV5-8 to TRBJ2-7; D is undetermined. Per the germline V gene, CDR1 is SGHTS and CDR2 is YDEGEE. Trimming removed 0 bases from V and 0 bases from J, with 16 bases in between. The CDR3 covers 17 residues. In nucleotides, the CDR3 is TGTGCCAGCAGCTTGGCCTATGCCGCTCCGTTCTCCTACGAGCAGTACTTC. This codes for CASSLAYAAPFSYEQYF. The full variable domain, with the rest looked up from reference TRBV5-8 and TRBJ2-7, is EAGVTQSPTHLIKTRGQQATLRCSPISGHTSVYWYQQALGLGLQFLLWYDEGEERNRGNFPPRFSGRQFPNYSSELNVNALELEDSALYLCASSLAYAAPFSYEQYFGPGTRLTVT.

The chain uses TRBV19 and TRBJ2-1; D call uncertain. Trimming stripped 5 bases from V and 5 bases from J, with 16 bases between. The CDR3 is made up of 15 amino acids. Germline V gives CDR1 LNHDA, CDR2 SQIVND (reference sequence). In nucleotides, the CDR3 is TGTGCCAGTAGTTACCGGCCCCAAGCCCACAATGAGCAGTTCTTC. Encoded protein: CASSYRPQAHNEQFF. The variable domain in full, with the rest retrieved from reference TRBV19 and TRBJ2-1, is DGGITQSPKYLFRKEGQNVTLSCEQNLNHDAMYWYRQDPGQGLRLIYYSQIVNDFQKGDIAEGYSVSREKKESFPLTVTSAQKNPTAFYLCASSYRPQAHNEQFFGPGTRLTVL.

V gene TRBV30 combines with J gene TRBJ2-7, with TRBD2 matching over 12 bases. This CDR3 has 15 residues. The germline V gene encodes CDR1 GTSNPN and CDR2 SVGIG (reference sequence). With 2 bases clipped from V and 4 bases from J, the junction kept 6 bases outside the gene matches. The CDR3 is CAWSNKGLAGYEQYF. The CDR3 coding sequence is TGTGCCTGGAGTAATAAGGGACTAGCGGGTTACGAGCAGTACTTC.

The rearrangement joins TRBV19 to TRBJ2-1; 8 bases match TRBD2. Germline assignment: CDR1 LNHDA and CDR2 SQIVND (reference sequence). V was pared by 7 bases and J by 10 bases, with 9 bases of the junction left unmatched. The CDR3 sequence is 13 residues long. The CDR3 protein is CASMPSGSREQFF. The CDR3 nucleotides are TGTGCCAGTATGCCCAGCGGGAGTAGAGAGCAGTTCTTC.

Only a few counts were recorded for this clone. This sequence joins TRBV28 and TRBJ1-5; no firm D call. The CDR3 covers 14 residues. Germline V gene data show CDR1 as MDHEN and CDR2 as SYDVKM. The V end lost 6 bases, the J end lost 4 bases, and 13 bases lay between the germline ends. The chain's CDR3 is CASSAEYRNQPQHF. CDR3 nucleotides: TGTGCCAGCAGCGCAGAGTATCGGAATCAGCCCCAGCATTTT.

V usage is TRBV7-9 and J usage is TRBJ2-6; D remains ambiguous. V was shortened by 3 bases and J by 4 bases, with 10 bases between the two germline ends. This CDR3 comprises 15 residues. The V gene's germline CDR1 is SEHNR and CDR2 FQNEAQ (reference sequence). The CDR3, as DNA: TGTGCCAGCAGCTTCAGGCGTGGGGGGGCCAACGTCCTGACTTTC. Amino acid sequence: CASSFRRGGANVLTF.

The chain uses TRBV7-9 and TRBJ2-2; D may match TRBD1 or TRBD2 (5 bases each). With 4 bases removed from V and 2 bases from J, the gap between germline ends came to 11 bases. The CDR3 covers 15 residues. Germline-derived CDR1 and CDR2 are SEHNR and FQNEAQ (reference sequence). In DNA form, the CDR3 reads TGTGCCAGCAGCTCCCCAGGGAGTAACACCGGGGAGCTGTTTTTT. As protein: CASSSPGSNTGELFF.

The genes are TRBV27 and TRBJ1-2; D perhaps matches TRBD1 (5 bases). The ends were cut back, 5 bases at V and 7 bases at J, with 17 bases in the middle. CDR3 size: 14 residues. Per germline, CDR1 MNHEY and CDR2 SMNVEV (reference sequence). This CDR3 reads CASSPHRDFGGYTF. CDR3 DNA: TGTGCCAGCAGTCCTCACCGGGACTTCGGTGGCTACACCTTC.

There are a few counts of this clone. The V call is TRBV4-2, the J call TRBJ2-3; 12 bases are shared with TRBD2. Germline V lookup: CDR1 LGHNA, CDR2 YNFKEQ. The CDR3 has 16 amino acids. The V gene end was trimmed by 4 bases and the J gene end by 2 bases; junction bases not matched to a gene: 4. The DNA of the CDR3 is TGTGCCAGCAGCCGGACTAGCGGGATCTCCACAGATACGCAGTATTTT. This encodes CASSRTSGISTDTQYF.

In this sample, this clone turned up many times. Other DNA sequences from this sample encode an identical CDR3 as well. CDR3 nucleotides: TGTGCCAGCAGTTTAAGAGAGACCCAGTACTTC. It specifies CASSLRETQYF. The V call is TRBV28, the J call TRBJ2-5; no reliable D call. This CDR3 is 11 amino acids long. In germline, CDR1 is MDHEN, CDR2 SYDVKM. V lost 2 bases to trimming and J lost 4 bases, with 2 bases between them.

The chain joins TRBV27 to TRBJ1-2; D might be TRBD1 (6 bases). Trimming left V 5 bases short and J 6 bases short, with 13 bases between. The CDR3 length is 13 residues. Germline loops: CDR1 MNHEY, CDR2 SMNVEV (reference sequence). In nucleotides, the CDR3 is TGTGCCAGCAGTGTAGGCAGGGGCAATGGCTACACCTTC. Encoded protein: CASSVGRGNGYTF.

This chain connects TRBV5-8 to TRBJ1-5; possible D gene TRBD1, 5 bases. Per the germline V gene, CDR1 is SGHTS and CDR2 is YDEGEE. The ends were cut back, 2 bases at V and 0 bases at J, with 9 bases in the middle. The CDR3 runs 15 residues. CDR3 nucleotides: TGTGCCAGCAGCTTAAGGGACCATAGCAATCAGCCCCAGCATTTT. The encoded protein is CASSLRDHSNQPQHF.

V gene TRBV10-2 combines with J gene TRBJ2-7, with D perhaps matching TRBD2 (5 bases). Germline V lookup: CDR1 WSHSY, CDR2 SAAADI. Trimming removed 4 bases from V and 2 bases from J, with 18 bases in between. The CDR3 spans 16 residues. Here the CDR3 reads CASSVGEWRSPYEQYF. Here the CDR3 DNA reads TGCGCCAGCAGTGTTGGCGAGTGGAGGTCGCCCTACGAGCAGTACTTC.

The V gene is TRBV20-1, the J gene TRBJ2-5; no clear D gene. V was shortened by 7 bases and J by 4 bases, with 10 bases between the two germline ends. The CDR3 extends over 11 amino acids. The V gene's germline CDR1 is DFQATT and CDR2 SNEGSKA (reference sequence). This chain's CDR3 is CSVGKRETQYF. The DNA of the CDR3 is TGCAGTGTAGGGAAGAGAGAGACCCAGTACTTC.

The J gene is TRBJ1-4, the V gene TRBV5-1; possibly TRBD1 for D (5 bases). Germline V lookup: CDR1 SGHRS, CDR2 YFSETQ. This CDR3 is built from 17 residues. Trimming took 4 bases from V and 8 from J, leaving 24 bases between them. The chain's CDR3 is CASSPAGLEVVTEKLFF. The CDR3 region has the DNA TGCGCCAGCAGCCCCGCGGGGCTCGAGGTAGTAACCGAAAAACTGTTTTTT. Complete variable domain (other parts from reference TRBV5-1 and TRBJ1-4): KAGVTQTPRYLIKTRGQQVTLSCSPISGHRSVSWYQQTPGQGLQFLFEYFSETQRNKGNFPGRFSGRQFSNSRSEMNVSTLELGDSALYLCASSPAGLEVVTEKLFFGSGTQLSVL.

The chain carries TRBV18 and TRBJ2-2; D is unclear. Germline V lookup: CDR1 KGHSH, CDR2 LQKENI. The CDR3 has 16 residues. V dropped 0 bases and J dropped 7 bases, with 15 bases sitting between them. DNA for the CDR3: TGTGCCAGCTCACCACCGGTCTCGGGTTTTGGCGGGGAGCTGTTTTTT. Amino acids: CASSPPVSGFGGELFF.

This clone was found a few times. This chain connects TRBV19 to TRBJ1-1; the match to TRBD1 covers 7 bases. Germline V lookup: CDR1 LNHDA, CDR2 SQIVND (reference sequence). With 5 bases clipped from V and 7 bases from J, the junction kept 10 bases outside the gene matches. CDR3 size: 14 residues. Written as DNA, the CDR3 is TGTGCCAGTAGTCCTCGAGGGGGCGAGGATGAAGCTTTCTTT. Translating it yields CASSPRGGEDEAFF.